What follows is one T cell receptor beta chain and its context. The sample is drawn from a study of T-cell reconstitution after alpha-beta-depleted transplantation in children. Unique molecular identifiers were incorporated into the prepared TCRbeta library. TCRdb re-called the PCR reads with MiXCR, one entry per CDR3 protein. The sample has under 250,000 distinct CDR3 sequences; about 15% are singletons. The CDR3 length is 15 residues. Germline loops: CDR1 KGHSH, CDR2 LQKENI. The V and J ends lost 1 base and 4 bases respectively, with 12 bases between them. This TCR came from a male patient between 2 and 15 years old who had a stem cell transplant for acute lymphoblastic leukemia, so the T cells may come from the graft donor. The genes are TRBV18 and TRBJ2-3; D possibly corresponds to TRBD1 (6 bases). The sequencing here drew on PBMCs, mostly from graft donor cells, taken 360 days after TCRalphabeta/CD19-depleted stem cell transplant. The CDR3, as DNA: TGTGCCAGCTCACCACTTGCAGGGGCATCAGATACGCAGTATTTT. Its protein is CASSPLAGASDTQYF.